This TCR beta chain was captured by sequencing in a study of blood T cells in healthy people across ages. Only a few counts were recorded for this clonotype. What it binds is unknown. A sample-barcoded 5' primer and a J-beta primer mix were used in a second PCR of roughly 6 to 12 cycles. MiXCR, run by TCRdb on the 5' RACE reads, gives a single entry per CDR3 protein. The data contain over 950,000 distinct CDR3 sequences, roughly 50% of them singletons. Notes on the study in general: Reliance upon unsorted PBMCs precluded definitive naive versus antigen-experienced comparison. Whereas aged donors had fewer naive CD4+ cells, long-lived donors had more of them and higher diversity. Age brought a roughly linear fall in TCR beta diversity measured per million T cells. The study found TCR beta diversity correlated strongly with naive T cell percentage.

V shed 3 bases and J shed 3 bases, with 8 bases lying between them. CDR1 and CDR2 (germline): KGHSH, LQKENI. The CDR3 is made up of 13 amino acids. Sequencing was carried out using blood. The chain links TRBV18 to TRBJ2-5, with D uncertain. The clonotype was recovered from a woman aged 60 to 75 in good health. CDR3 nucleotides: TGTGCCAGCTCACCCTCTGGGGAAGAGACCCAGTACTTC. It codes for CASSPSGEETQYF.